The source of this T cell receptor (beta chain) is a study of blood T cell repertoires in COVID-19. Only in-frame clones appear in the TCRdb table, and some are missing; sequencing was by immunoSEQ multiplex PCR. Here the sample spans under 150,000 clones, approximately 84% being singletons. This clone was seen once. Sequenced sample: peripheral blood. The clonotype comes from a woman aged 80 or over in a cohort sampled during active or convalescent COVID-19.

CDR3 in amino acids: CASSLVRGVQETQYF. The CDR3 DNA reads as TGTGCCAGCAGTCTTGTCAGGGGGGTCCAAGAGACCCAGTACTTC. The chain couples TRBV2 to TRBJ2-5, with TRBD1 as a possible D gene (7 bases). The CDR3 is 15 residues long. Per the germline V gene, CDR1 is SNHLY and CDR2 is FYNNEI. V was shortened by 5 bases and J by 1 base, with 14 bases between the two germline ends.